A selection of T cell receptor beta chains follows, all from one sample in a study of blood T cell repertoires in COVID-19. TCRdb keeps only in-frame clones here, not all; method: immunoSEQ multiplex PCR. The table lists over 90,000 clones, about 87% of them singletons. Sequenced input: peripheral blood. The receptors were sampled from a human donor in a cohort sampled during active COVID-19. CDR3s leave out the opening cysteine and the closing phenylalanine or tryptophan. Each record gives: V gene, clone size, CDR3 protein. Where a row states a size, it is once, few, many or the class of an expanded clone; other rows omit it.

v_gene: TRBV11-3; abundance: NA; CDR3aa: ASSPGRGEQF
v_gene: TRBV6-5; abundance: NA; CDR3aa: ASSYSFQGGYEQY
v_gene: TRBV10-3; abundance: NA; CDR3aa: AIRVGTSGRNEQF
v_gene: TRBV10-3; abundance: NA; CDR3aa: AISELGGSTPWTNTGELF
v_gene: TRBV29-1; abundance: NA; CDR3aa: SVGGGRDASGELF
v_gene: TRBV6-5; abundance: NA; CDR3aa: ASSSGEKYTGELF
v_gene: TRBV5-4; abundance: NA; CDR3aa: ASSLAGTTSGNEQF
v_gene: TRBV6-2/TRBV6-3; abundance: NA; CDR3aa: ASSSRTNPLTDTQY
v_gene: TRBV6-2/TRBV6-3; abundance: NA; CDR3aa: ASSFVYEQY
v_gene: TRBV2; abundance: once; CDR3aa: ASLSFGGPLEQY
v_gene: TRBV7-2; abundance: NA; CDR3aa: ASSLEDRPWVDQPQH
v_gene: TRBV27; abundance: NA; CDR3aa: ASSLSIQILAGGNDEQF
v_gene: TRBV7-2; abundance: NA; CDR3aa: ASSLAGGNTQY
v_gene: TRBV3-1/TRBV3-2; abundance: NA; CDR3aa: ASSRQKGLAGIQETQY
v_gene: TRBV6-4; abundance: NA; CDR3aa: ASSVERNTGELF
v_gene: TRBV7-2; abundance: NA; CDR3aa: ASSRLAGGRTDTQY
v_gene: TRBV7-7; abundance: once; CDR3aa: ASSEGTGLDEQF
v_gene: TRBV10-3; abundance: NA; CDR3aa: AISETGTGFYNEQF
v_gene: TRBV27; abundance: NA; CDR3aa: ASKAGRPGSYEQY
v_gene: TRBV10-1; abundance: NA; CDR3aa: ASSEKGPSSSGANVLT
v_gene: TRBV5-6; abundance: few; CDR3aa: ASSLADPQETQY
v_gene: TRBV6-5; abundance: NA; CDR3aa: ASSYSSQGKGTQY
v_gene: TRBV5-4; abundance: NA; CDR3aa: ASSGSKGYT
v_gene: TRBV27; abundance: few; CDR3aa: ASSRGGWETQY
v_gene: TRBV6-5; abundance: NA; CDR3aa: ASSYRQDSYEQY
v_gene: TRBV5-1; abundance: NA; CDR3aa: ASSPGTAERQKLF
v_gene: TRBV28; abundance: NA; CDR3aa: ASSSGTGGGSPLH
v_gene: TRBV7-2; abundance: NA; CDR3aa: ASSLANGGDEQF
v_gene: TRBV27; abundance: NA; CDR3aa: ASSGGLGTDTQY
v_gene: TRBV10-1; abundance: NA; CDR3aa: ASSAFGELF
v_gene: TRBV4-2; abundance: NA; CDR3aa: ASRALGRTGELF
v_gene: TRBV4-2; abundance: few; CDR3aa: ASSQDPPGEGLYNEQF